What follows describes a single TCR beta chain. This specimen belongs to a study of T cells after somatic rescue of genetic block. Clones were read by immunoSEQ multiplex PCR, and TCRdb kept only the in-frame ones, dropping some. The sample includes just over 14,000 clones, 65% to 75% of them seen just once. Trimming cost V 5 bases and J 0 bases; bases outside gene matches: 7. Germline CDR1 reads LGHNT; CDR2 reads FRNRAP. CDR3 size: 18 residues. The rearrangement joins TRBV12-5 to TRBJ1-6, with TRBD1 matching 10 bases. This sequence originates from a man younger than 35. The specimen sequenced was peripheral blood mononuclear cells (PBMCs). The CDR3 DNA is TGTGCTAGTGGTGCGGGGACAGGGGCCCCCTCCTATAATTCACCCCTCCACTTT. Protein product: CASGAGTGAPSYNSPLHF.